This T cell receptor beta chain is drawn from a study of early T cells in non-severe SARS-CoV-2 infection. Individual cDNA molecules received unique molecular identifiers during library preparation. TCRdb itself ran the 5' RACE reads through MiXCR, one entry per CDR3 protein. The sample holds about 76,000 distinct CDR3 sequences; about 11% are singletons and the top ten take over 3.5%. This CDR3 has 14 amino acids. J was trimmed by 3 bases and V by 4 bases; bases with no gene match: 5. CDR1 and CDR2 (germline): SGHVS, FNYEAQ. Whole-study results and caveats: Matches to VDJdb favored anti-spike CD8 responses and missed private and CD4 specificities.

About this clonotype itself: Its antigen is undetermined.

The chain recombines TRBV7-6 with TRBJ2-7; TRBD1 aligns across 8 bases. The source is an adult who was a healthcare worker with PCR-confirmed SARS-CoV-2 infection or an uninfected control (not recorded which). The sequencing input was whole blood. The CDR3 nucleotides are TGTGCCAGCAGCTCTATGACAGGGGACTACGAGCAGTACTTC. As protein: CASSSMTGDYEQYF.